The present entry profiles one T cell receptor (beta chain) with its context. The antigen is undetermined. The data stem from a study of T cell responses to AZD1222 COVID-19 vaccine. Broader study findings: Spike was spanned by vaccine-associated CD4 TCRs, which were dominant at 160-218 and 743-854. Only a handful of AZD1222 recipients, roughly six in all, had baseline seropositivity. Scientists sampled the repertoires only once the peak T cell response had passed.

The CDR3 is made up of 17 amino acids. The ends were cut back, 1 base at V and 0 bases at J, with 13 bases in the middle. CDR1 is LGHNA, CDR2 YSLEER, per germline. Profiled with immunoSEQ multiplex PCR; TCRdb holds only in-frame clones, not every one. The sample shows approximately 75,000 clones, around 90% of them seen only once. The chain is built from TRBV4-3 and TRBJ2-1; D may match TRBD1 or TRBD2 (5 bases each). The material was peripheral blood, obtained 28 days after the second AZD1222 dose. The TCR originated in an adult who received the AZD1222 COVID-19 vaccine. CDR3 coding DNA: TGCGCCAGCAGCCAAGTTTGGGGGACGAGCTCCTACAATGAGCAGTTCTTC. Its protein is CASSQVWGTSSYNEQFF.